The 32 T cell receptor beta chains listed next were all sequenced from one sample in a study of identical twins (dated by TCRdb to about 2016). Library generation was performed with 5' RACE. Sequenced using an Illumina HiSeq 2000. TCRdb handled the public reads itself, with Q25 trimming in fastp and clone calling in MiXCR, and kept productive beta chains. Each record represents a unique CDR3 protein, reported with the most common genes and DNA among its rows. This sample has roughly 750,000 distinct CDR3 sequences in its table, and around 20% of those were observed once. Clones ranked in the top ten supply 4% to 4.5% of the sample. The sample was also linked to a second study, of T cells expressing NK-cell markers.

The sequenced sample consisted of PBMCs. The receptors derive from a young woman in good health.

The rearrangement joins TRBV10-3 to TRBJ2-7; 8 positions match TRBD2. Germline lookup yields CDR1 ENHRY and CDR2 SYGVKD. The trim removed 0 bases at V and 6 bases at J, leaving 7 bases unmatched. The CDR3 length is 15 residues. The CDR3 DNA reads as TGTGCCATCAGTGAGTCGAAGGGGCTAGCGGGCGAGCAGTACTTC. Protein: CAISESKGLAGEQYF.

The CDR3 here is CASGGGLTSGYTGELFF. The CDR3 DNA follows: TGTGCCAGCGGGGGGGGGTTGACTAGCGGGTACACCGGGGAGCTGTTTTTT. The chain uses TRBV9 and TRBJ2-2, with 10 nucleotides matching TRBD2. The CDR3 is 17 residues long. Germline V lookup: CDR1 SGDLS, CDR2 YYNGEE. V dropped 7 bases and J dropped 3; count of bases not matched to a gene: 12.

Written as DNA, the CDR3 is TGTGCCAGCTCTAGCGGGGGTAAGACCCAGTACTTC. Protein product: CASSSGGKTQYF. The chain links TRBV5-6 to TRBJ2-5; 10 bases are a match to TRBD2. CDR3 length: 12 residues. Germline assignment: CDR1 SGHDT and CDR2 YYEEEE. The V gene end was trimmed by 7 bases and the J gene end by 6 bases; junction bases not matched to a gene: 3.

The chain couples TRBV20-1 to TRBJ2-1, with a tentative D call TRBD2 (6 bases). CDR3 length: 14 amino acids. Looked up from germline, CDR1 is DFQATT and CDR2 is SNEGSKA (reference sequence). V lost 6 bases and J 4 bases, leaving 16 bases between the germline ends. DNA of the CDR3: TGCAGTGCCCCTGTGGGGGGTTTGTACAATGAGCAGTTCTTC. It yields the protein CSAPVGGLYNEQFF.

J is TRBJ2-4 and V is TRBV13; no definite D call. The CDR3 is made up of 16 amino acids. V was shortened by 4 bases and J by 0 bases, with 13 bases between the two germline ends. From germline, CDR1 is PRHDT and CDR2 FYEKMQ (reference sequence). The CDR3 nucleotides are TGTGCCAGCAGCTCCCCCGGATTGCTAGCCAAAAACATTCAGTACTTC. Protein sequence: CASSSPGLLAKNIQYF.

This clonotype appeared a few times. The rearrangement uses TRBV11-3 and TRBJ2-2; D gene uncertain. Germline CDR1 reads SGHNT; CDR2 reads YENEEA. With 6 bases removed from V and 0 bases from J, the gap between germline ends came to 8 bases. The CDR3 runs to 14 residues. CDR3 amino acids: CASRRRANTGELFF. The CDR3 nucleotides are TGTGCCAGCAGGCGTAGAGCGAACACCGGGGAGCTGTTTTTT.

This clonotype turned up a few times. This chain uses TRBV20-1 with TRBJ1-6; D remains ambiguous. The germline CDR1 and CDR2 sequences are DFQATT and SNEGSKA (reference sequence). Trimming pared 6 bases from V and 10 bases from J, leaving 19 bases between. This CDR3 region has 14 residues. The CDR3 coding sequence is TGCAGTGCCCAGGCAGGACTGCGGGGATCACCCCTCCACTTT. Translated, it gives CSAQAGLRGSPLHF.

Ten or more counts support this clonotype. The gene calls are TRBV10-3 and TRBJ2-2, with D unclear. Trimming took off 7 bases at V and 5 bases at J, with 8 bases between the two ends. CDR3 length: 12 residues. The germline V gene has CDR1 ENHRY and CDR2 SYGVKD. DNA for the CDR3: TGTGCCATCATGGTACTAACCGGGGAGCTGTTTTTT. Its protein is CAIMVLTGELFF.

The chain employs TRBV12-3 or TRBV12-4 and TRBJ1-3; D is unclear. This CDR3 has 13 amino acids. V gave up 11 bases and J gave up 3 bases, with 14 bases separating them. The CDR3 here is CAGSLGGGNTIYF. CDR3 nucleotides: TGTGCCGGTTCGCTCGGTGGTGGAAACACCATATATTTT.

The table lists this clonotype with a few counts. V is TRBV5-6 and J is TRBJ2-3; D not certain. V gave up 4 bases and J gave up 7 bases, with 10 bases separating them. The CDR3 consists of 12 residues. Germline V gene lookup returns CDR1 SGHDT and CDR2 YYEEEE. CDR3 DNA sequence: TGTGCCAGCAGCAGCATGGATCATACGCAGTATTTT. Its protein is CASSSMDHTQYF.

The chain carries TRBV29-1 and TRBJ2-7; maybe TRBD1 (6 bases). In germline, CDR1 is SQVTM, CDR2 ANQGSEA. V gave up 5 bases and J gave up 7 bases, with 21 bases separating them. This CDR3 has 14 residues. The DNA for the CDR3 is TGCAGCGTTAAAGGGGGTCGATCGGCCGAAGAGCAGTACTTC. Translating it yields CSVKGGRSAEEQYF.

J is TRBJ2-1 and V is TRBV3-1, with 15 bases lining up with TRBD2. Trimming removed 2 bases from V and 8 bases from J; junction bases left unmatched: 7. CDR1 and CDR2 from the germline V gene are LGHDT and YNNKEL (reference sequence). The length of the CDR3 is 17 residues. The CDR3 region is CASSQWTSGRARDEQFF. The CDR3 coding sequence is TGTGCCAGCAGCCAATGGACTAGCGGGAGGGCCAGGGATGAGCAGTTCTTC.

This clonotype showed up just once. J is TRBJ2-1 and V is TRBV18, with 9 positions matching TRBD2. The J segment lost 3 bases and the V segment lost 3 bases, leaving 3 bases of the junction unmatched. In germline, CDR1 is KGHSH, CDR2 LQKENI. The CDR3 length is 15 residues. The CDR3 spells CASSPLREGYNEQFF. Here the CDR3 DNA reads TGTGCCAGCTCACCCTTGCGGGAGGGCTACAATGAGCAGTTCTTC.

This rearrangement joins TRBV13 to TRBJ2-1; 9 bases agree with TRBD1. This CDR3 contains 17 residues. V shed 2 bases and J 5 bases; nucleotides not matched to a gene: 10. Germline values: CDR1 PRHDT, CDR2 FYEKMQ (reference sequence). In nucleotides, the CDR3 is TGTGCCAGCAGCTTATCACTCGGGGACAGGGAAAACAATGAGCAGTTCTTC. This sequence encodes CASSLSLGDRENNEQFF.

V and J are TRBV10-1 and TRBJ2-7; D might be TRBD2 (6 bases). Germline V CDR1 and CDR2: WNHNN, SYGVQD (reference sequence). The CDR3 sequence is 13 residues long. V was clipped by 0 bases and J by 6 bases, with 9 bases between them. CDR3 nucleotide sequence: TGCGCCAGCAGTGAGTCTGGAGGGCTCGAGCAGTACTTC. This codes for CASSESGGLEQYF.

This clonotype turned up a few times. The rearrangement uses TRBV20-1 and TRBJ2-1; 7 bases match TRBD2. The germline CDR1 and CDR2 sequences are DFQATT and SNEGSKA (reference sequence). J lost 9 bases, V lost 6 bases, and 11 bases had no gene match. The CDR3 is 13 amino acids. CDR3 loop: CSAHVGGGGEQFF. CDR3 nucleotides: TGCAGTGCCCACGTGGGGGGGGGTGGTGAGCAGTTCTTC.

At least ten counts were recorded for this clonotype. The V and J genes are TRBV20-1 and TRBJ2-1; 8 bases map to TRBD2. The germline V gene has CDR1 DFQATT and CDR2 SNEGSKA (reference sequence). J gave up 2 bases and V 5 bases, and 5 bases lay outside the gene matches. The CDR3 is made up of 14 amino acids. The CDR3 region is CSARPGLAYNEQFF. For the CDR3, the DNA is TGCAGTGCTCGACCGGGACTAGCCTACAATGAGCAGTTCTTC.

The chain employs TRBV12-3 or TRBV12-4 and TRBJ1-5, with D hard to call. The germline V and J ends were trimmed by 4 bases and 9 bases, with 7 bases remaining between them. The CDR3 is 11 amino acids. CDR3 DNA sequence: TGTGCCAGCAGTTCCCCGGGGCCCCAGCATTTT. It yields the protein CASSSPGPQHF.

This clonotype was detected a few times. The chain joins TRBV5-1 to TRBJ2-3; no clear D. The ends were cut back, 1 base at V and 6 bases at J, with 12 bases in the middle. The CDR3 length is 14 residues. Germline V gives CDR1 SGHRS, CDR2 YFSETQ. The CDR3 DNA follows: TGCGCCAGCAGCTTGAACGGCGGCGACGATACGCAGTATTTT. Its translation: CASSLNGGDDTQYF.

V usage is TRBV20-1 and J usage is TRBJ2-7; tentatively, D is TRBD2 (5 bases). V was clipped by 1 base and J by 2 bases, with 18 bases between them. Germline V gene lookup returns CDR1 DFQATT and CDR2 SNEGSKA (reference sequence). The CDR3 has 16 residues. The CDR3 region has the DNA TGCAGTGCTAGAGGCCCCTGGGTCGGGGTAGCCTACGAGCAGTACTTC. The encoded protein is CSARGPWVGVAYEQYF.

The rearrangement links TRBV27 to TRBJ2-7, with TRBD1 matching over 8 bases. The CDR3 runs 15 residues. Germline V gene sequence: CDR1 MNHEY, CDR2 SMNVEV (reference sequence). V dropped 2 bases and J dropped 3; count of bases not matched to a gene: 6. This CDR3 is CASSLGTGSLYEQYF. The CDR3 region has the DNA TGTGCCAGCAGTTTAGGGACAGGCTCCCTCTACGAGCAGTACTTC.

This clonotype was detected a few times. The chain recombines TRBV5-1 with TRBJ2-1; 8 nucleotides match TRBD2. CDR1 and CDR2 from the germline V gene are SGHRS and YFSETQ. The junction had 6 bases not matched to a gene; V was cut back by 0 bases and J by 7 bases. This CDR3 comprises 15 residues. The CDR3 nucleotides are TGCGCCAGCAGCTTGGAGGGACTAGGATCGAATGAGCAGTTCTTC. Residues: CASSLEGLGSNEQFF.

The chain combines TRBV5-1 with TRBJ2-7, with 9 nucleotides matching TRBD1. The CDR3 is 13 amino acids. Germline CDR1 and CDR2: SGHRS and YFSETQ. V lost 5 bases, J lost 7 bases, and 7 bases stayed unmatched. The CDR3 nucleotides read TGCGCCAGCAGGACTACAGGGGGCAATGAGCAGTACTTC. Amino acids: CASRTTGGNEQYF.

The chain recombines TRBV5-1 with TRBJ2-1, with 10 bases lining up with TRBD1. The CDR3 extends over 18 amino acids. With 2 bases clipped from V and 2 bases from J, the junction kept 10 bases outside the gene matches. Germline loops: CDR1 SGHRS, CDR2 YFSETQ. The CDR3 region is CASSFPRVGTGAYNEQFF. In DNA, the CDR3 is TGCGCCAGCAGCTTTCCTCGAGTAGGGACAGGGGCCTACAATGAGCAGTTCTTC. The whole variable domain, filled in from reference TRBV5-1 and TRBJ2-1, reads KAGVTQTPRYLIKTRGQQVTLSCSPISGHRSVSWYQQTPGQGLQFLFEYFSETQRNKGNFPGRFSGRQFSNSRSEMNVSTLELGDSALYLCASSFPRVGTGAYNEQFFGPGTRLTVL.

This chain uses TRBV10-3 with TRBJ2-7; D call uncertain. The germline CDR1 and CDR2 sequences are ENHRY and SYGVKD. V was pared by 6 bases and J by 2 bases, with 11 bases between. This CDR3 contains 13 residues. CDR3 sequence (DNA): TGTGCCATCAGCGCAGGTCAACCCTACGAGCAGTACTTC. It yields the protein CAISAGQPYEQYF.

The DNA of the CDR3 is TGTGCCAGCAAATTCCAGGGGACAGATACGCAGTATTTT. Amino acid sequence: CASKFQGTDTQYF. V and J are TRBV12-3 or TRBV12-4 and TRBJ2-3; D is perhaps TRBD1 (6 bases). CDR3 length: 13 amino acids. The V end lost 7 bases, the J end lost 3 bases, and 11 bases lay between the germline ends.

This clonotype appeared many times. The V gene is TRBV15, the J gene TRBJ2-3; a possible D gene is TRBD2 (6 bases). This CDR3 is 14 amino acids long. Germline loops: CDR1 LNHNV, CDR2 YYDKDF (reference sequence). V was cut by 5 bases and J by 5 bases, with 14 bases left in between. Written as DNA, the CDR3 is TGTGCCACCAGCTTTCGCGTGGGGGGAGATACGCAGTATTTT. This translates into CATSFRVGGDTQYF.

This clonotype appeared a few times. The CDR3 sequence: CASRTVLAGGETQYF. CDR3 nucleotide sequence: TGTGCCAGCAGGACCGTACTAGCGGGAGGGGAGACCCAGTACTTC. The V gene is TRBV12-3 or TRBV12-4, the J gene TRBJ2-5; 13 positions match TRBD2. V was pared by 6 bases and J by 5 bases, with 6 bases of the junction left unmatched. The CDR3 is 15 amino acids.

The V call is TRBV20-1, the J call TRBJ2-1, with D tentatively TRBD2 (5 bases). The germline V gene encodes CDR1 DFQATT and CDR2 SNEGSKA (reference sequence). The CDR3 runs 14 residues. The ends were cut back, 4 bases at V and 2 bases at J, with 12 bases in the middle. CDR3 sequence reads: CSAISDRTYNEQFF. DNA for the CDR3: TGCAGTGCTATTAGCGATAGGACCTACAATGAGCAGTTCTTC.

This clonotype was observed a handful of times. One junction end disagrees with the germline gene, perhaps due to a read error. The chain has TRBV6-1 and TRBJ1-6, with D unclear. Per germline, CDR1 MNHNS and CDR2 SASEGT. The CDR3 covers 14 residues. This CDR3 reads CTSSPEGNDSPLHF. The CDR3 bases are TGTACCAGCAGCCCTGAAGGGAACGATTCACCCCTCCACTTT.

Only a few counts were recorded for this clonotype. The chain couples TRBV20-1 to TRBJ1-1, with D unclear. The germline V gene encodes CDR1 DFQATT and CDR2 SNEGSKA (reference sequence). This CDR3 is 12 amino acids long. V lost 3 bases to trimming and J lost 1 base, with 6 bases between them. As DNA, the CDR3 is TGCAGTGCTAGCGAGGCGAACACTGAAGCTTTCTTT. It translates to CSASEANTEAFF.

This clonotype has a handful of counts. This chain uses TRBV20-1 with TRBJ2-5, with D perhaps matching TRBD2 (7 bases). Trimming removed 5 bases at V and 3 bases at J, with 13 bases between. Germline-derived CDR1 and CDR2 are DFQATT and SNEGSKA (reference sequence). The CDR3 is 13 amino acids. The CDR3 reads CSAPQGGEETQYF. The CDR3 nucleotides are TGCAGTGCTCCGCAAGGGGGGGAAGAGACCCAGTACTTC.